This TCR beta chain was captured by sequencing in a study of T-cell reconstitution after alpha-beta-depleted transplantation in children (dated by TCRdb to the mid-2010s). Regarding the study in general: The study quantitatively tracked T-cell immune reconstitution after TCRalphabeta/CD19-depleted allogeneic hematopoietic cell transplantation in children using TCR repertoire profiling. Overall study results and their limits: The high TCRbeta diversity at day 60 in some patients was ascribed to recipient T cells and intrathymic progenitors that had survived conditioning. The apparently early alphabetaT-cell count recovery about two months after transplant was reportedly dependent on only several hundred rapidly expanded clones derived from non-depleted graft cells. Over the following months the frequencies of hyperexpanded clones went down, and after one year T-cell counts and TCRbeta diversity were mostly credited to newly produced T cells.

Many counts were recorded for this clonotype. No cognate antigen has been identified for it. No much larger clone exists at a distance of one base, and base qualities are not known. Based on the germline V gene, the CDR1 and CDR2 sequences are SGHTA and FQGNSA. A distance of 14 bases separates the germline ends of V and J, which lose 1 base and 7 bases respectively. The CDR3 runs 14 residues from the cysteine to the phenylalanine. Just CDR3 DNA is preserved here, 42 bases in frame from base 1. Libraries were constructed by PCR. Sequencer: Illumina HiSeq 2500. Molecular barcoding was employed in the preparation of TCR libraries, with unique molecular identifiers being used to normalize TCRbeta repertoire quantification. TCRdb took the public reads, trimmed them with fastp at Q25, ran MiXCR for clone calling and kept in-frame beta chains. Rows are combined by CDR3 protein, so each entry shows the most common genes and DNA. This sample lists approximately 150,000 distinct CDR3 sequences; about 8.8% were detected once. In total, the top ten clones hold 15% to 20% of the sample.

This specimen's treatment or condition label, per the study, means: allogeneic hematopoietic cell transplantation with graft depleted of TCRalphabeta T cells and CD19 B cells. The transplant recipients were children given TCRalphabeta/CD19-depleted allogeneic hematopoietic cell grafts. Here the sequenced sample was PBMCs, mostly from graft donor cells, taken 180 days after TCRalphabeta/CD19-depleted stem cell transplant. The chain links TRBV7-2 with TRBJ2-7, with a weak D call of TRBD1 (5 bases match). The sequence was collected from a female patient between 2 and 15 years old who had a stem cell transplant for congenital amegakaryocytic thrombocytopenia, so the T cells may come from the graft donor. The DNA is TGTGCCAGCAGCTTAGGACCCGGTTCAGGGGAGCAGTACTTC. This gives the protein CASSLGPGSGEQYF.